This entry features one T cell receptor beta chain sequence. The antigen remains undetermined. The data derive from a study of shared clonotypes between healthy human individuals. Study overall: The cohort had two women and a few men, ages 18 to 49. Whole-study results and caveats: Non-shared clonotypes showed lower generation probabilities than clonotypes common to all four donors.

This table comes from immunoSEQ multiplex PCR, and its TCRdb copy is limited to in-frame clones, with some not included. Counted here are around 510,000 clones, more than 95% occurring once; the ten biggest clones make up 0.055% to 0.075%. V lost 8 bases and J lost 2; bases outside the gene matches: 18. Germline V gives CDR1 MNHEY, CDR2 SMNVEV (reference sequence). This CDR3 comprises 18 residues. The receptor's source is a woman aged 25 to 39 in good health. The chain joins TRBV27 to TRBJ2-7, with 10 bases matching TRBD2. Sequenced sample: naive CD4+ T cells sorted from blood. Subset in this sample: CD45RA+ positively selected. DNA of the CDR3: TGTGCCAGCGGACCCCGGGGGCTAGCGGGAGTCCTTCCCTACGAGCAGTACTTC. As protein: CASGPRGLAGVLPYEQYF.